Only one count was recorded for the clone carrying this T cell receptor beta chain. Its specificity is unknown. The data were obtained in a study of identifying expanded T cells in peripheral blood. During the collection period, no donor immune events like infections were recorded. Study-wide findings and caveats: Differentially abundant clones: 0.95 to 1.5 between replicates, around 16 at two to three weeks, 18 to 20 at four. Variance in clone template counts between approximately two-week samples significantly increased with total template count across all healthy donors.

Libraries were prepared by immunoSEQ multiplex PCR; TCRdb keeps only in-frame clonotypes and omits some of them. This table holds about 100,000 clones, 88% found once. The CDR3 runs to 15 residues. V lost 6 bases and J lost 0; bases outside the gene matches: 7. The V gene's germline CDR1 is MNHNY and CDR2 SVGAGI (reference sequence). The sequenced sample was blood. The clonotype was recovered from a person aged 18-70 years in good health. V usage is TRBV6-6 and J usage is TRBJ1-1, with 7 positions matching TRBD1. DNA of the CDR3: TGTGCCAGCAGCCAACAGGGGCAGATGAACACTGAAGCTTTCTTT. This codes for CASSQQGQMNTEAFF.